These T cell receptor beta chains were read from a single sample in a study of T cells in tuberculosis. Generated by immunoSEQ multiplex PCR, the TCRdb table keeps only in-frame clones and is missing some. The sample lists about 33,000 clones, 87% occurring once. The sample was PBMCs, taken at tuberculosis diagnosis. The receptors here all came from an adult with tuberculosis. Both conserved end residues are part of each CDR3. A D gene is named only where the DNA matches it firmly. Only part of the rows carry a size: once, few, many, or a class if the clone is expanded.

j_call,v_call,cdr3_length,clone_size,d_call,cdr3_nt,cdr3_aa
TRBJ2-7,TRBV5-1,13,.,.,TGCGCCAGCAGCTTGGGCAGGTTATACGAGCAGTACTTC,CASSLGRLYEQYF
TRBJ1-6,TRBV27,14,few,.,TGTGCCAGCAGGCGGACAGCCAAGAATTCACCCCTCCACTTT,CASRRTAKNSPLHF
TRBJ2-1,TRBV27,15,.,TRBD2,TGTGCCAGCGGCCTTGGACTAGCGGGCAAAAATGAGCAGTTCTTC,CASGLGLAGKNEQFF
TRBJ2-7,TRBV5-1,18,.,TRBD2,TGCGCCAGCAGCCTCGGGACTAGCGGGAGTTCCCATTCCGACGAGCAGTACTTC,CASSLGTSGSSHSDEQYF
TRBJ1-1,TRBV10-1,11,.,.,TGCGCCAGCAGTGGTGGGGGGGAAGCTTTCTTT,CASSGGGEAFF
TRBJ2-3,TRBV6-5,14,once,TRBD2,TGTGCCAGCAGCTCTAGCGGGTGGGCAGATACGCAGTATTTT,CASSSSGWADTQYF
TRBJ1-1,TRBV5-1,14,.,TRBD1,TGCGCCAGCAGCGTAGGGACAGGGAGAACTGAAGCTTTCTTT,CASSVGTGRTEAFF
TRBJ1-4,TRBV28,15,.,TRBD1,TGTGCCAGCAGTTTACCCGGGACAGAGAATGAAAAACTGTTTTTT,CASSLPGTENEKLFF
TRBJ1-2,TRBV5-6,16,.,TRBD1,TGTGCCAGCAGCCCCGAACAGGGGGAGGCTAACTATGGCTACACCTTC,CASSPEQGEANYGYTF
TRBJ1-5,TRBV6-1,15,.,.,TGTGCCAGCAGTGTCAGCCAAGGAGGGAATCAGCCCCAGCATTTT,CASSVSQGGNQPQHF
TRBJ1-2,TRBV5-8,14,.,.,TGTGCCAGCAGCCCAAGGCAGGGGAACTATGGCTACACCTTC,CASSPRQGNYGYTF
TRBJ1-4,TRBV10-3,15,few,TRBD1,TGTGCCATCAGCAAAGGGGCAGGGGGCGAGGAAAAACTGTTTTTT,CAISKGAGGEEKLFF
TRBJ2-2,TRBV9,15,.,.,TGTGCCAGCAGCGTAGTGGGGGCGGAGGCCGGGGAGCTGTTTTTT,CASSVVGAEAGELFF
TRBJ2-3,TRBV9,12,.,TRBD2,TGTGCCAGCAGTTCTAGCGGGAGGGCCTTGTATTTT,CASSSSGRALYF
TRBJ1-1,TRBV5-6,13,.,.,TGTGCCAGCAGCTTGGTGGCGAACACTGAAGCTTTCTTT,CASSLVANTEAFF
TRBJ2-7,TRBV28,13,once,.,TGTGCCAGCTCCGAGGGATTCCCCTACGAGCAGTACTTC,CASSEGFPYEQYF
TRBJ1-6,TRBV27,12,.,.,TGTGCCAGCACAAAGCCCCCCTCACCCCTCCACTTT,CASTKPPSPLHF
TRBJ1-1,TRBV28,14,.,.,TGTGCCAGCAGTCCCCGTGGGGCGTCCCGAGGAACTTTCTTT,CASSPRGASRGTFF
TRBJ2-7,TRBV28,15,.,TRBD1,TGTGCCAGCACCGGGACAGAAGCCCTATCTTACGAGCAGTACTTC,CASTGTEALSYEQYF
TRBJ2-3,TRBV10-1,12,.,.,TGCGCCAGTTCTGACTTCACAGATACGCAGTATTTT,CASSDFTDTQYF
TRBJ2-7,TRBV5-6,13,.,.,TGTGCCAGCAGCCCTGGGAGGCGGACACAGCAGTACTTC,CASSPGRRTQQYF
TRBJ1-5,TRBV6-6,16,.,.,TGTGCCAGCAGAACGGGGCCAGGAGGGAGCAATCAGCCCCAGCATTTT,CASRTGPGGSNQPQHF
TRBJ1-2,TRBV5-4,14,few,.,TGTGCCAGCAGCTTGCCTGAGATGAGGGAGGGCTACACCTTC,CASSLPEMREGYTF
TRBJ2-7,TRBV6-5,15,.,.,TGTGCCAGCAGTTACTCGCCTGGACATACCTACGAGCAGTACTTC,CASSYSPGHTYEQYF
TRBJ2-1,TRBV11-3,13,.,TRBD1,TGTGCCAGCAGCGCAGGGGGAGTAAATGAGCAGTTCTTC,CASSAGGVNEQFF
TRBJ2-3,TRBV10-3,13,.,TRBD2,TGTGCCATCAATAGCGGGGGTACAGATACGCAGTATTTT,CAINSGGTDTQYF
TRBJ2-1,TRBV27,14,.,TRBD2,TGTGCCAGCAGTTTATGGGGGGGGTACAATGAGCAGTTCTTC,CASSLWGGYNEQFF
TRBJ1-1,TRBV5-1,15,.,TRBD1,TGCGCCAGCAGCTCTTCGACAGGGGGAGGAGGAGAAGCTTTCTTT,CASSSSTGGGGEAFF
TRBJ2-7,TRBV18,18,.,.,TGTGCCAGCTCACCACCTTACACAAACCCTTCGGGACACTACGAGCAGTACTTC,CASSPPYTNPSGHYEQYF